Below are 22 T cell receptor beta chains sequenced from a single sample in a study of cytomegalovirus exposure and HLA in healthy donors. The PCR was carried out with 60 Vbeta primers and 13 Jbeta primers. The method was immunoSEQ multiplex PCR; TCRdb's version includes in-frame clones alone and lacks a portion of them. The sample shows about 57,000 clones, about 83% of them seen only once. Specimen: PBMCs. The receptors come from a man in his thirties or forties in good health and CMV-seronegative.

The V gene is TRBV9, the J gene TRBJ2-1; TRBD2 matches at 9 bases. J gave up 5 bases and V 0 bases, and 9 bases lay outside the gene matches. This CDR3 is 17 amino acids long. Germline CDR1 is SGDLS and CDR2 is YYNGEE. The CDR3 here is CASSVAAASGTHNEQFF. The CDR3 DNA follows: TGTGCCAGCAGCGTAGCTGCGGCTAGCGGGACCCACAATGAGCAGTTCTTC.

The V gene is TRBV9, the J gene TRBJ1-6; D gene unclear. V was pared by 3 bases and J by 10 bases, with 14 bases between. This CDR3 contains 14 residues. From germline, CDR1 is SGDLS and CDR2 YYNGEE. CDR3 sequence: CASSARTGFSPLHF. As DNA, the CDR3 is TGTGCCAGCAGCGCGCGAACGGGGTTCTCACCCCTCCACTTT.

The chain joins TRBV20-1 to TRBJ1-3; D is undetermined. CDR1 and CDR2 (germline): DFQATT, SNEGSKA (reference sequence). V gave up 1 base and J gave up 8 bases, with 6 bases separating them. This CDR3 is built from 11 residues. CDR3 region: CSARAGDTIYF. CDR3 sequence (DNA): TGCAGTGCTAGAGCGGGAGACACCATATATTTT.

The rearrangement uses TRBV11-2 and TRBJ2-3, with 8 bases matching TRBD2. Germline V gene data show CDR1 as SGHAT and CDR2 as FQNNGV. V shed 0 bases, J shed 4 bases, and the junction held 9 bases outside the gene matches. This CDR3 comprises 17 residues. The CDR3 sequence is CASSLDQGTRYSDTQYF. The CDR3 coding sequence is TGTGCCAGCAGCTTAGATCAAGGGACTAGATATTCAGATACGCAGTATTTT.

This chain links TRBV9 with TRBJ2-3; 7 nucleotides line up with TRBD1. The CDR3 contains 20 residues. Looked up from germline, CDR1 is SGDLS and CDR2 is YYNGEE. V shed 4 bases and J 0 bases; nucleotides not matched to a gene: 20. CDR3 in DNA: TGTGCCAGCAGCATTTCTACGGACAGGTTACAGCGGCCTAGCACAGATACGCAGTATTTT. This sequence encodes CASSISTDRLQRPSTDTQYF.

This rearrangement joins TRBV6-6 to TRBJ2-1; maybe TRBD1 (6 bases). Germline CDR1 is MNHNY and CDR2 is SVGAGI (reference sequence). The germline V and J ends were trimmed by 2 bases and 7 bases, with 12 bases remaining between them. This CDR3 region has 14 residues. DNA of the CDR3: TGTGCCAGCAGTTACACCCGGACAGAGAATGAGCAGTTCTTC. Its translation: CASSYTRTENEQFF.

This chain joins TRBV2 and TRBJ1-1, with 8 bases lining up with TRBD1. Germline V gives CDR1 SNHLY, CDR2 FYNNEI. With 1 base clipped from V and 4 bases from J, the junction kept 8 bases outside the gene matches. The CDR3 consists of 16 residues. The CDR3 protein is CASSEGTGSGGTEAFF. DNA of the CDR3: TGTGCCAGCAGTGAAGGGACAGGGTCTGGGGGCACTGAAGCTTTCTTT.

This clone occurred a few times. The rearrangement uses TRBV2 and TRBJ1-2; tentative D call: TRBD1 (5 bases). CDR3 length equals 14 residues. Germline-derived CDR1 and CDR2 are SNHLY and FYNNEI. Between the trimmed V and J ends, which lost 2 bases and 8 bases, there was a span of 15 bases. CDR3: CASSELAWGDGYTF. The CDR3, as DNA: TGTGCCAGCAGTGAACTAGCCTGGGGGGACGGCTACACCTTC.

The CDR3 bases are TGCGCCAGCAGCTTGGCCGGGACAGGGAACACTGAAGCTTTCTTT. This codes for CASSLAGTGNTEAFF. The chain is built from TRBV5-1 and TRBJ1-1; 8 nucleotides match TRBD1. Per the germline V gene, CDR1 is SGHRS and CDR2 is YFSETQ. Unmatched junction bases numbered 2, after V lost 0 bases and J lost 1 base. CDR3 length: 15 residues.

V usage is TRBV7-9 and J usage is TRBJ1-4, with 7 positions matching TRBD1. The length of the CDR3 is 16 residues. Germline values: CDR1 SEHNR, CDR2 FQNEAQ (reference sequence). Unmatched junction bases numbered 6, after V lost 1 base and J lost 4 bases. This CDR3 reads CASSLDRGRNNEKLFF. CDR3 bases: TGTGCCAGCAGCTTAGACAGGGGCAGGAATAATGAAAAACTGTTTTTT.

This clone was detected once. This chain uses TRBV27 with TRBJ1-5; D unresolved. V was clipped by 2 bases and J by 6 bases, with 11 bases between them. CDR3 length: 14 residues. From germline, CDR1 is MNHEY and CDR2 SMNVEV (reference sequence). The CDR3 is CASSLNPGGQPQHF. The CDR3 nucleotides are TGTGCCAGCAGTTTAAACCCAGGAGGTCAGCCCCAGCATTTT.

This clone appeared a few times. This chain connects TRBV30 to TRBJ2-3; 9 bases match TRBD2. Germline CDR1 is GTSNPN and CDR2 is SVGIG (reference sequence). Unmatched junction bases numbered 4, after V lost 4 bases and J lost 5 bases. The CDR3 is 13 residues long. This chain's CDR3 is CAWNSGSEDTQYF. DNA of the CDR3: TGTGCCTGGAATAGCGGGAGCGAAGATACGCAGTATTTT.

This chain uses TRBV5-1 with TRBJ2-5, with no clear D. The closer fit of TRBJ2-7 to the DNA end suggests the J call may be wrong. The CDR3 contains 16 residues. CDR1 is SGHRS and CDR2 is YFSETQ in the germline V gene. This CDR3 is CASSPGAGVPTYEQYF. In nucleotides, the CDR3 is TGCGCCAGCAGCCCCGGAGCTGGAGTGCCTACCTACGAGCAGTACTTC.

The chain carries TRBV7-6 and TRBJ2-2; TRBD1 agrees at 9 bases. The J segment lost 3 bases and the V segment lost 0 bases, leaving 2 bases of the junction unmatched. This CDR3 has 16 amino acids. Per the germline V gene, CDR1 is SGHVS and CDR2 is FNYEAQ. The CDR3 DNA reads as TGTGCCAGCAGCTTAGCGGGGACAGGGTACACCGGGGAGCTGTTTTTT. Its protein is CASSLAGTGYTGELFF.

CDR3 in amino acids: CASSSPGDRGQEQFF. The CDR3 DNA follows: TGTGCCAGCAGCTCCCCCGGAGACAGGGGGCAGGAGCAGTTCTTC. The chain has TRBV11-2 and TRBJ2-1, with 10 bases aligning to TRBD1. The CDR3 has 15 residues. The V and J ends lost 4 bases and 10 bases, in that order; junction bases with no gene match: 10. CDR1 SGHAT and CDR2 FQNNGV come from the germline V gene.

The gene calls are TRBV6-5 and TRBJ2-2, with TRBD2 matching over 7 bases. This CDR3 has 15 amino acids. Germline values: CDR1 MNHEY, CDR2 SVGAGI. Trimming cost V 8 bases and J 3 bases; bases outside gene matches: 9. For the CDR3, the DNA is TGTGCCAGCTCTTTTGGGGCGGGGGACACCGGGGAGCTGTTTTTT. Amino acids: CASSFGAGDTGELFF.

The chain combines TRBV11-2 with TRBJ1-6, with TRBD1 identical over 7 bases. V dropped 5 bases and J dropped 11; count of bases not matched to a gene: 6. The germline CDR1 and CDR2 sequences are SGHAT and FQNNGV. CDR3 size: 13 residues. The CDR3 is CASSGRQGAPLHF. CDR3 coding DNA: TGTGCCAGCAGCGGAAGACAGGGCGCACCCCTCCACTTT.

This rearrangement joins TRBV10-3 to TRBJ2-5; 7 nucleotides agree with TRBD2. J was trimmed by 11 bases and V by 0 bases; bases with no gene match: 15. The germline gives CDR1 ENHRY, CDR2 SYGVKD. CDR3 size: 16 residues. In DNA, the CDR3 is TGTGCCATCAGTGAGTCGACGACTAGCCTGCCTCGGGAGCAGTACTTC. Its translation is CAISESTTSLPREQYF.

V usage is TRBV5-6 and J usage is TRBJ1-6; maybe TRBD1 (5 bases). The CDR3 length is 15 residues. Trimming cost V 0 bases and J 7 bases, with 11 bases left between them. Germline CDR1 reads SGHDT; CDR2 reads YYEEEE. CDR3 nucleotide sequence: TGTGCCAGCAGCTTGGTTTGGGGGGTGAATTCACCCCTCCACTTT. This gives the protein CASSLVWGVNSPLHF. The full variable domain, rest sourced from reference TRBV5-6 and TRBJ1-6, is DAGVTQSPTHLIKTRGQQVTLRCSPKSGHDTVSWYQQALGQGPQFIFQYYEEEERQRGNFPDRFSGHQFPNYSSELNVNALLLGDSALYLCASSLVWGVNSPLHFGNGTRLTVT.

V usage is TRBV7-2 and J usage is TRBJ1-6, with 7 bases aligning to TRBD1. CDR1 and CDR2 (germline): SGHTA, FQGNSA. V dropped 0 bases and J dropped 7; count of bases not matched to a gene: 9. The CDR3 extends over 17 amino acids. The CDR3 loop reads CASSLARPTGPNSPLHF. CDR3 DNA: TGTGCCAGCAGCTTAGCGCGGCCGACAGGGCCAAATTCACCCCTCCACTTT.

V usage is TRBV29-1 and J usage is TRBJ2-7; 9 bases agree with TRBD1. The germline CDR1 and CDR2 sequences are SQVTM and ANQGSEA. This CDR3 contains 13 residues. V lost 3 bases to trimming and J lost 2 bases; unmatched junction nucleotides: 2. CDR3 sequence (DNA): TGCAGCGTTGACGGGACAGGGCCCTACGAGCAGTACTTC. Protein: CSVDGTGPYEQYF.

The gene calls are TRBV7-3 and TRBJ1-1, with D possibly matching TRBD1 (5 bases). The CDR3 consists of 13 residues. Looked up from germline, CDR1 is SGHTA and CDR2 is FQGTGA. V dropped 1 base and J dropped 3 bases, with 6 bases sitting between them. As DNA, the CDR3 is TGTGCCAGCAGCTTAAGCAGGGACACTGAAGCTTTCTTT. Protein: CASSLSRDTEAFF.